This T cell receptor (beta chain) was recovered during a study of PD-1 blockade in classical Hodgkin lymphoma. Study-wide context: Every 2 weeks, patients had 3 mg/kg nivolumab intravenously.

All patients relapsed after autologous stem cell transplantation, and brentuximab vedotin exposure varied. Germline V gene sequence: CDR1 SEHNR, CDR2 FQNEAQ (reference sequence). V shed 6 bases and J shed 1 base, with 10 bases lying between them. The CDR3 is 14 residues long. The protocol was immunoSEQ multiplex PCR, while the TCRdb copy is restricted to in-frame clones and leaves out a portion. The sample shows 40,000 to 65,000 clones, about 85% of them seen only once. This clonotype was sampled from a human donor with classical Hodgkin lymphoma. Specimen: peripheral blood mononuclear cells (PBMCs), collected at baseline. This chain uses TRBV7-9 with TRBJ1-3; a possible D gene is TRBD1 (5 bases). The CDR3: CASRPGTSGNTIYF. The DNA of the CDR3 is TGTGCCAGCAGACCCGGGACTTCTGGAAACACCATATATTTT.